A single sample gave rise to the 10 T cell receptor beta chains below, sequenced in a study of shared clonotypes between healthy human individuals (dated by TCRdb to between 2020 and 2021). The protocol used for the library was the immunoSEQ multiplex PCR assay. Held by TCRdb, this immuneACCESS table contains in-frame sequences only and omits some clones. Under half of the omission traces to an unresolved V gene where checked; the cause of the rest is unknown. The sample yields around 2.5 million clones; 90% to 95% were counted once. The ten largest clones capture roughly 0.36% of the sample. The sequenced sample consisted of naive CD4+ T cells from PBMCs. Per the publication, the cell subset or site label means: CD45RA+ positively selected. The receptors come from a man aged 18-30 years in good health. Some clones in this sample may be carry-over from other donors' samples.

The chain has TRBV5-4 and TRBJ1-3; D ambiguous. Germline CDR1 is SGHNT and CDR2 is YYREEE (reference sequence). This CDR3 has 15 amino acids. The V end was cut by 4 bases, the J end by 0 bases, with 11 bases between. The CDR3 nucleotides are TGTGCCAGCAGCGGCAGCCCAGGCTCTGGAAACACCATATATTTT. Translated, it gives CASSGSPGSGNTIYF.

This chain uses TRBV4-1 with TRBJ1-4, with D possibly matching TRBD1 (5 bases). Germline-derived CDR1 and CDR2 are MGHRA and YSYEKL. This CDR3 is built from 12 residues. The germline V and J ends were trimmed by 4 bases and 7 bases, with 7 bases remaining between them. The CDR3 protein is CASSRDREKLFF. CDR3 sequence (DNA): TGCGCCAGCAGCCGGGACCGTGAAAAACTGTTTTTT.

This chain links TRBV10-2 with TRBJ2-7; D might be TRBD2 (5 bases). V was shortened by 5 bases and J by 3 bases, with 14 bases between the two germline ends. This CDR3 spans 14 amino acids. Germline CDR1 WSHSY, CDR2 SAAADI. CDR3: CASSLTTGGYEQYF. In nucleotides, the CDR3 is TGCGCCAGCAGTCTCACCACTGGAGGCTACGAGCAGTACTTC.

Comments on this clone: Other DNA sequences from this sample encode an identical CDR3 as well. The chain links TRBV5-1 to TRBJ2-3; the D call may be TRBD1 or TRBD2 (5 bases each). CDR3 length equals 14 residues. Germline-derived CDR1 and CDR2 are SGHRS and YFSETQ. V was pared by 0 bases and J by 4 bases, with 9 bases between. This CDR3 is CASSLDLGADTQYF. In DNA, the CDR3 is TGCGCCAGCAGCTTGGATTTGGGGGCAGATACGCAGTATTTT.

This chain links TRBV7-3 with TRBJ2-1; TRBD1 agrees at 9 bases. V lost 3 bases, J lost 8 bases, and 8 bases stayed unmatched. Germline lookup yields CDR1 SGHTA and CDR2 FQGTGA. The CDR3 has 15 residues. DNA of the CDR3: TGTGCCAGCAGCTTTCCGGGACAGGGCAGGGATGAGCAGTTCTTC. Translation gives CASSFPGQGRDEQFF.

A note on this clone: Other DNA sequences from this sample encode an identical CDR3 as well. J is TRBJ1-2 and V is TRBV28, with D possibly matching TRBD1 (6 bases). Trimming took 6 bases from V and 4 from J, leaving 12 bases between them. Germline CDR1 and CDR2: MDHEN and SYDVKM. The CDR3 is 13 amino acids. The CDR3 coding sequence is TGTGCCAGCAGCTCTGGACAGTTCTATGGCTACACCTTC. This sequence encodes CASSSGQFYGYTF.

This rearrangement joins TRBV7-3 to TRBJ2-3; possible D gene TRBD2, 5 bases. The V end was cut by 2 bases, the J end by 4 bases, with 7 bases between. Germline loops: CDR1 SGHTA, CDR2 FQGTGA. The CDR3 length is 13 residues. The DNA of the CDR3 is TGTGCCAGCAGCTTATCGGAGGCAGATACGCAGTATTTT. Translated, it gives CASSLSEADTQYF.

The gene calls are TRBV30 and TRBJ1-2, with a possible D match to TRBD1 (6 bases). There are 14 residues in the CDR3. The V and J ends lost 3 bases and 3 bases respectively, with 14 bases between them. The germline V gene encodes CDR1 GTSNPN and CDR2 SVGIG (reference sequence). The CDR3 region has the DNA TGTGCCTGGAGGGGGCGGGGGCCCTACTATGGCTACACCTTC. Amino acid sequence: CAWRGRGPYYGYTF.

The rearrangement links TRBV29-1 to TRBJ1-3; D is ambiguous. Germline CDR1 SQVTM, CDR2 ANQGSEA. The ends were cut back, 5 bases at V and 4 bases at J, with 6 bases in the middle. The CDR3 spans 11 residues. In nucleotides, the CDR3 is TGCAGCGTTCGACACGGAAACACCATATATTTT. Amino acids: CSVRHGNTIYF.

Points on this clone: A read error may account for a junction end that differs from germline. J is TRBJ1-1 and V is TRBV30, with 7 bases that match TRBD1. The germline gives CDR1 GTSNPN, CDR2 SVGIG (reference sequence). The CDR3 has 15 residues. The CDR3 reads CAWSGYRGSSTEVFF. The CDR3 region has the DNA TGTGCCTGGAGTGGTTACAGGGGATCGAGCACTGAAGTTTTCTTT.